These T cell receptor beta chains were read from a single sample in a study of cytomegalovirus exposure and HLA in healthy donors. Measured with immunoSEQ multiplex PCR; TCRdb has only the in-frame clones, and not every one. The sample lists around 190,000 clones, around 80% occurring once. What was sequenced was PBMCs. The receptors here all came from a woman in her thirties or forties in good health and CMV-seronegative. The CDR3 runs from the conserved cysteine through the conserved F or W. D genes are given only for firm matches. The size entry is marked missing in some rows and otherwise reads once, few, many or a size class.

CDR3 length,V gene,D gene,clone size,J gene,CDR3 protein,CDR3 DNA
16,TRBV18,TRBD1,once,TRBJ2-2,CASSPPGTGITGELFF,TGTGCCAGCTCACCACCCGGGACAGGGATCACCGGGGAGCTGTTTTTT
17,TRBV9,NA,NA,TRBJ2-4,CASSSGPESPPLNIQYF,TGTGCCAGCAGCAGCGGCCCCGAAAGTCCCCCGTTAAACATTCAGTACTTC
16,TRBV27,TRBD1,NA,TRBJ1-5,CASSLTRGNRNQPQHF,TGTGCCAGCAGCTTGACCAGGGGGAATCGCAATCAGCCCCAGCATTTT
15,TRBV28,TRBD2,NA,TRBJ2-1,CASSRFTSGTNEQFF,TGTGCCAGCAGTCGGTTTACTAGCGGGACCAATGAGCAGTTCTTC
12,TRBV25-1,NA,NA,TRBJ2-3,CASTRGTDTQYF,TGTGCCAGCACCCGAGGAACAGATACGCAGTATTTT
14,TRBV29-1,TRBD2,few,TRBJ2-3,CSVEDAGGTDTQYF,TGCAGCGTTGAAGATGCGGGGGGAACAGATACGCAGTATTTT
14,TRBV6-6,NA,NA,TRBJ1-6,CASRSDILDSPLHF,TGTGCCAGCAGATCCGATATCTTAGATTCACCCCTCCACTTT
16,TRBV5-8,NA,NA,TRBJ2-3,CASSLSLHRNTDTQYF,TGTGCCAGCAGCTTGAGCTTGCACAGAAACACAGATACGCAGTATTTT
16,TRBV25-1,TRBD1,once,TRBJ2-7,CASWGGGTGIYYEQYF,TGTGCCAGCTGGGGAGGCGGGACAGGGATTTACTACGAGCAGTACTTC
14,TRBV7-9,NA,NA,TRBJ2-3,CASSFAGASDTQYF,TGTGCCAGCAGCTTCGCTGGGGCGTCAGATACGCAGTATTTT
14,TRBV25-1,NA,NA,TRBJ2-7,CASSEYGQRYEQYF,TGTGCCAGCAGTGAATATGGTCAGCGCTACGAGCAGTACTTC
14,TRBV6-5,NA,NA,TRBJ2-1,CASSPPFSYNEQFF,TGTGCCAGCAGCCCCCCGTTTTCCTACAATGAGCAGTTCTTC
14,TRBV10-2,NA,NA,TRBJ2-2,CASSADRNTGELFF,TGCGCCAGCAGCGCGGACAGGAACACCGGGGAGCTGTTTTTT
15,TRBV28,TRBD1,NA,TRBJ1-5,CASSPGQGSNQPQHF,TGTGCCAGCAGTCCGGGACAGGGCAGCAATCAGCCCCAGCATTTT
14,TRBV19,NA,NA,TRBJ2-1,CASSGGAFSNEQFF,TGTGCCAGTAGTGGGGGGGCATTCAGCAATGAGCAGTTCTTC
12,TRBV19,NA,NA,TRBJ1-5,CASKGFRQPQHF,TGTGCCAGTAAGGGGTTTCGGCAGCCCCAGCATTTT
16,TRBV4-3,TRBD2,NA,TRBJ2-5,CASSQDPAGVGETQYF,TGCGCCAGCAGCCAAGACCCAGCGGGAGTTGGAGAGACCCAGTACTTC
11,TRBV4-1,NA,once,TRBJ1-1,CASSQALEAFF,TGCGCCAGCAGCCAAGCCCTAGAAGCTTTCTTT
14,TRBV29-1,NA,once,TRBJ2-7,CSVMAGTSTYEQYF,TGCAGCGTCATGGCCGGGACAAGCACATACGAGCAGTACTTC
11,TRBV20-1,NA,NA,TRBJ1-2,CSAVQGVGYTF,TGCAGTGCAGTACAGGGTGTTGGCTACACCTTC
14,TRBV6-5,TRBD2,NA,TRBJ2-1,CASSYSSSGSLVIF,TGTGCCAGCAGTTACTCGTCTAGCGGGAGTTTAGTGATCTTC
15,TRBV7-9,NA,NA,TRBJ2-5,CASREDRAYQETQYF,TGTGCCAGCCGGGAGGACAGGGCCTACCAAGAGACCCAGTACTTC
14,TRBV30,NA,once,TRBJ2-5,CAWSLGQSQETQYF,TGTGCCTGGAGTCTCGGACAGTCCCAAGAGACCCAGTACTTC